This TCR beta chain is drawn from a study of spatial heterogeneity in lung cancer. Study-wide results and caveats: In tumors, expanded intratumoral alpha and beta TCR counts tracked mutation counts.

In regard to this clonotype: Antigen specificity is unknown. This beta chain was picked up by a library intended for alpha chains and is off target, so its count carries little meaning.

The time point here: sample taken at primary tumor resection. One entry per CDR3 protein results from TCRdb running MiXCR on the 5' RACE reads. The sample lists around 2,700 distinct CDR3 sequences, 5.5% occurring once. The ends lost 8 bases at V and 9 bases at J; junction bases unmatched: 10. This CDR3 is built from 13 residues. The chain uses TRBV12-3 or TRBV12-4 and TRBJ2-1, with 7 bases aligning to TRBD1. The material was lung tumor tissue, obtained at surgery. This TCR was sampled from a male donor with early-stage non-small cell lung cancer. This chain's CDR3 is CASRQDRSGEQFF. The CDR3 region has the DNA TGTGCCAGCCGCCAGGACAGGTCCGGTGAGCAGTTCTTC.